What follows is one T cell receptor beta chain and its context. Germline V gene data show CDR1 as LNHDA and CDR2 as SQIVND (reference sequence). V shed 0 bases and J shed 6 bases, with 14 bases lying between them. This CDR3 has 16 residues. The sample belongs to a study of blood T cell repertoires in COVID-19. The overall study: Spain, Italy and the United States supplied samples that represented acute and convalescent COVID-19. T cells, B-cell-depleted T cells, or PBMCs supplied cDNA or gDNA.

This table comes from immunoSEQ multiplex PCR, and its TCRdb copy is limited to in-frame clones, with some not included. The table has around 30,000 clones, roughly 92% seen once. The sequenced sample was peripheral blood. V is TRBV19 and J is TRBJ2-2, with D possibly being TRBD2 (5 bases). The receptor's source is a man aged 55 to 70 with acute or convalescent COVID-19. Written as DNA, the CDR3 is TGTGCCAGTAGTATAGATGCGGGTAGGCGGTCCGGGGAGCTGTTTTTT. Its protein product is CASSIDAGRRSGELFF.